These T cell receptor beta chains were read from a single sample in a study of T cell responses to AZD1222 COVID-19 vaccine. Clones were read by immunoSEQ multiplex PCR, and TCRdb kept only the in-frame ones, dropping some. The table lists 120,000 to 150,000 clones, approximately 89% of them singletons. This sample comprised peripheral blood, obtained 28 days after the second AZD1222 dose. The source is an adult who received the AZD1222 COVID-19 vaccine. Both conserved end residues are part of each CDR3. Each record gives: CDR3 protein, CDR3 DNA, clone size, D gene, CDR3 length, J gene, V gene. A D gene is named only where the DNA matches it firmly. Expanded clones get a size class; other rows say once, few or many, or leave the size out.

cdr3_aa: CASSQEEVGSGYTF; cdr3_nt: TGTGCCAGCAGCCAAGAAGAGGTAGGGTCGGGCTACACCTTC; clone_size: NA; d_call: NA; cdr3_length: 14; j_call: TRBJ1-2; v_call: TRBV3-1/TRBV3-2
cdr3_aa: CASSQELASGYNEQFF; cdr3_nt: TGTGCCAGCAGCCAAGAGTTGGCTAGCGGTTACAATGAGCAGTTCTTC; clone_size: NA; d_call: TRBD2; cdr3_length: 16; j_call: TRBJ2-1; v_call: TRBV4-2
cdr3_aa: CASSYGLYTEAFF; cdr3_nt: TGTGCCAGCAGTTATGGTTTATACACTGAAGCTTTCTTT; clone_size: once; d_call: NA; cdr3_length: 13; j_call: TRBJ1-1; v_call: TRBV6-5
cdr3_aa: CASSGQSRSNQPQHF; cdr3_nt: TGTGCCAGTAGCGGACAGTCGAGGAGCAATCAGCCCCAGCATTTT; clone_size: NA; d_call: NA; cdr3_length: 15; j_call: TRBJ1-5; v_call: TRBV19
cdr3_aa: CASSRWMETQYF; cdr3_nt: TGTGCCAGCAGCCGGTGGATGGAGACCCAGTACTTC; clone_size: NA; d_call: NA; cdr3_length: 12; j_call: TRBJ2-5; v_call: TRBV5-4
cdr3_aa: CATSPPSGPDEQYF; cdr3_nt: TGTGCCACAAGCCCCCCTAGCGGGCCAGACGAGCAGTACTTC; clone_size: NA; d_call: TRBD2; cdr3_length: 14; j_call: TRBJ2-7; v_call: TRBV15
cdr3_aa: CASSLGAYSGNYGYTF; cdr3_nt: TGTGCCAGCAGCTTGGGGGCGTATTCAGGGAACTATGGCTACACCTTC; clone_size: once; d_call: NA; cdr3_length: 16; j_call: TRBJ1-2; v_call: TRBV5-4
cdr3_aa: CASSFTSGWGWANVLTF; cdr3_nt: TGTGCCAGCAGCTTCACTAGCGGGTGGGGCTGGGCCAACGTCCTGACTTTC; clone_size: NA; d_call: TRBD2; cdr3_length: 17; j_call: TRBJ2-6; v_call: TRBV7-3
cdr3_aa: CASSRNPTDTQYF; cdr3_nt: TGTGCCAGCAGCCGCAACCCTACCGATACGCAGTATTTT; clone_size: NA; d_call: NA; cdr3_length: 13; j_call: TRBJ2-3; v_call: TRBV7-2
cdr3_aa: CASSYSQGAEAFF; cdr3_nt: TGTGCCAGCAGTTACTCACAGGGAGCAGAAGCTTTCTTT; clone_size: NA; d_call: NA; cdr3_length: 13; j_call: TRBJ1-1; v_call: TRBV6-5
cdr3_aa: CASSAARGTYTGEQFF; cdr3_nt: TGTGCCAGCAGCGCGGCGAGGGGCACCTACACAGGTGAGCAGTTCTTC; clone_size: NA; d_call: NA; cdr3_length: 16; j_call: TRBJ2-1; v_call: TRBV9